This record looks at one T cell receptor (beta chain) sequence and its context. This CDR3 has 16 amino acids. Germline values: CDR1 SGHKS, CDR2 YYEKEE (reference sequence). V gave up 6 bases and J gave up 2 bases; unmatched junction bases: 11. The sample originates from a study of PD-L1 blockade in urothelial cancer. At the level of the study: Peripheral blood specimens exhibited a median yield of approximately 150,000 T cells.

The authors spiked synthetic TCR analog templates into each PCR. TCRdb's copy holds only in-frame clones and misses some; the assay was immunoSEQ multiplex PCR. The sample lists about 110,000 clones; about 85% were seen once. The gene calls are TRBV5-5 and TRBJ1-2; TRBD1 matches at 9 bases. This TCR was sampled from a man aged 50-60 years with urothelial cancer. The specimen comprised PBMCs, sampled around atezolizumab (anti-PD-L1) treatment. CDR3 sequence: CASKNSGDRVNYGYTF. The CDR3 coding sequence is TGTGCCAGCAAAAATTCGGGGGACAGGGTCAACTATGGCTACACCTTC.